This T cell receptor (beta chain) was obtained from a study of yellow fever vaccine responses in identical twins. V lost 7 bases to trimming and J lost 3 bases; unmatched junction nucleotides: 4. The V gene's germline CDR1 is SGHNT and CDR2 YENEEA. The CDR3 is 14 amino acids. TCRdb itself ran the RT-PCR reads through MiXCR, one entry per CDR3 protein. The profile covers roughly 6,600 distinct CDR3 sequences, with 80% to 85% appearing a single time and 3% to 4% taken by the ten largest. Study-wide results and caveats: Vaccine T cell responses of twins reportedly seemed partly convergent and partly personalized.

As to this clonotype: Antigen specificity is unknown.

This chain joins TRBV11-3 and TRBJ2-1; 9 nucleotides line up with TRBD2. Sequences were derived from T cells from blood (PBMCs), unsorted or a sorted subset (not recorded which), sampled before or after yellow fever vaccination (not recorded which). The clonotype was recovered from a woman under 30 who received the yellow fever vaccine. Written as DNA, the CDR3 is TGTGCCAGCATCTTGACTAGCGGCTACAATGAGCAGTTCTTC. The encoded protein is CASILTSGYNEQFF.